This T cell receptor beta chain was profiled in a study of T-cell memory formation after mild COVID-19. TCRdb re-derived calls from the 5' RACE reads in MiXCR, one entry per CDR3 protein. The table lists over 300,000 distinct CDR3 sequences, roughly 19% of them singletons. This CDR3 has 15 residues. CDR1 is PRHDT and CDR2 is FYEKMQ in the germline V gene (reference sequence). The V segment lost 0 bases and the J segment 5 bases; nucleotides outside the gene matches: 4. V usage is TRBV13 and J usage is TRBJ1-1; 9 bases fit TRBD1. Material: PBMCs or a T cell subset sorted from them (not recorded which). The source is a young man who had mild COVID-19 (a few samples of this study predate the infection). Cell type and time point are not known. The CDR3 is CASSLGGQGMTEAFF. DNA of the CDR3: TGTGCCAGCAGCTTAGGGGGACAGGGTATGACTGAAGCTTTCTTT.